This TCR beta chain comes out of a study of response to subunit inactivated influenza vaccine. This clonotype was picked up many times. MiXCR, applied by TCRdb to the RT-PCR reads, yields one record per CDR3 protein. Among over 450,000 distinct CDR3 sequences listed, 13% were seen once. Between the trimmed V and J ends, which lost 3 bases and 9 bases, there was a span of 9 bases. This CDR3 has 13 residues. CDR1 and CDR2 (germline): MDHEN, SYDVKM. The chain is built from TRBV28 and TRBJ1-6; D is ambiguous. The sequences come from PBMCs from blood, collected roughly 46 days after vaccination. This clonotype originated in a man over 45 who received an inactivated influenza vaccine. The DNA for the CDR3 is TGTGCCAGCAGTTTGTTGGAGTTTTCACCCCTCCACTTT. The encoded protein is CASSLLEFSPLHF.